The rows below give T cell receptor beta chains drawn from one sample of a study of human T cells and chemical hapten exposure. TCRdb re-called the 5' RACE reads with MiXCR, one entry per CDR3 protein. The sample records around 100,000 distinct CDR3 sequences, around a fifth being singletons. These receptor sequences come from a human donor in good health. Each CDR3 is given with its conserved first and last residue. D genes are given only for firm matches. Expanded clones get a size class; other rows say once, few or many, or leave the size out.

clone size: few; J gene: TRBJ2-1; V gene: TRBV6-5; D gene: TRBD1; CDR3 DNA: TGTGCCAGCAGTCAGGACAGGGGGCGGGAGAATGAGCAGTTCTTC; CDR3 protein: CASSQDRGRENEQFF
clone size: -; J gene: TRBJ2-5; V gene: TRBV5-5; D gene: -; CDR3 DNA: TGTGCCAGCAGCTTGGGTTGGGCAGGGCAAGAGACCCAGTACTTC; CDR3 protein: CASSLGWAGQETQYF
clone size: -; J gene: TRBJ1-5; V gene: TRBV18; D gene: -; CDR3 DNA: TGTGCCAGCTCAGCACAGGGATTCGAGAGCAATCAGCCCCAGCATTTT; CDR3 protein: CASSAQGFESNQPQHF
clone size: -; J gene: TRBJ2-1; V gene: TRBV5-4; D gene: TRBD1; CDR3 DNA: TGTGCCAGCAGCTTGGACAGGGGGCAATACAATGAGCAGTTCTTC; CDR3 protein: CASSLDRGQYNEQFF
clone size: few; J gene: TRBJ2-3; V gene: TRBV20-1; D gene: -; CDR3 DNA: TGCAGTGCTAGAGCCCCAGCCCTGGAGGATACGCAGTATTTT; CDR3 protein: CSARAPALEDTQYF
clone size: few; J gene: TRBJ1-1; V gene: TRBV2; D gene: TRBD1; CDR3 DNA: TGTGCCAGGACAGGGTTGACTGAAGCTTTCTTT; CDR3 protein: CARTGLTEAFF
clone size: -; J gene: TRBJ2-7; V gene: TRBV6-5; D gene: -; CDR3 DNA: TGTGCCACCCAAAGGACGGACAAGGACGAGCAGTACTTC; CDR3 protein: CATQRTDKDEQYF
clone size: -; J gene: TRBJ2-7; V gene: TRBV6-1; D gene: -; CDR3 DNA: TGTGCCAGCAGCCCAGATGTGGGACTCCCCGGGTCCTACGAGCAGTACTTC; CDR3 protein: CASSPDVGLPGSYEQYF
clone size: few; J gene: TRBJ1-6; V gene: TRBV28; D gene: -; CDR3 DNA: TGTGCCAGCAGTTCGGGGGGCGGCCATTCACCCCTCCACTTT; CDR3 protein: CASSSGGGHSPLHF
clone size: -; J gene: TRBJ2-3; V gene: TRBV27; D gene: TRBD1; CDR3 DNA: TGTGCCAGCAGTTCCTCGGACAGGGTTGCGACAGATACGCAGTATTTT; CDR3 protein: CASSSSDRVATDTQYF
clone size: -; J gene: TRBJ1-6; V gene: TRBV12-3/TRBV12-4; D gene: TRBD1; CDR3 DNA: TGTGCCAGCAGTTCAAGGACAGGCTCGAGCTCCTATAATTCACCCCTCCACTTT; CDR3 protein: CASSSRTGSSSYNSPLHF
clone size: few; J gene: TRBJ2-7; V gene: TRBV28; D gene: -; CDR3 DNA: TGTGCCAGCATTCAGGGATACGAGCAGTACTTC; CDR3 protein: CASIQGYEQYF
clone size: -; J gene: TRBJ1-2; V gene: TRBV7-2; D gene: -; CDR3 DNA: TGTGCCAGCAGCTCAGTGGTCAGGGGACTTAGTAACTATGGCTACACCTTC; CDR3 protein: CASSSVVRGLSNYGYTF
clone size: -; J gene: TRBJ1-4; V gene: TRBV6-6; D gene: -; CDR3 DNA: TGTGCCAGCAGTTCCCCCGGGGGGTCTAATGAAAAACTGTTTTTT; CDR3 protein: CASSSPGGSNEKLFF
clone size: -; J gene: TRBJ2-5; V gene: TRBV7-9; D gene: TRBD2; CDR3 DNA: TGTGCCAGCAGCTTAGAGGCTAGCGGGGAAGAGACCCAGTACTTC; CDR3 protein: CASSLEASGEETQYF
clone size: -; J gene: TRBJ1-5; V gene: TRBV12-3/TRBV12-4; D gene: -; CDR3 DNA: TGTGCCAGCAGTTCGGGTCAGCCCCAGCATTTT; CDR3 protein: CASSSGQPQHF
clone size: -; J gene: TRBJ1-2; V gene: TRBV10-3; D gene: -; CDR3 DNA: TGTGCCATCTCAGTTGGCCCAGGGCAGGGCGATGGCTACACCTTC; CDR3 protein: CAISVGPGQGDGYTF
clone size: -; J gene: TRBJ1-1; V gene: TRBV29-1; D gene: TRBD1; CDR3 DNA: TGCAGCGTTGAAGCGGGACAGGGGGTTGAAGCTTTCTTT; CDR3 protein: CSVEAGQGVEAFF
clone size: few; J gene: TRBJ2-5; V gene: TRBV5-1; D gene: -; CDR3 DNA: TGCGCCAGCAGCTTGTTTCAAGGGGAAGAGACCCAGTACTTC; CDR3 protein: CASSLFQGEETQYF
clone size: few; J gene: TRBJ1-6; V gene: TRBV6-5; D gene: -; CDR3 DNA: TGTGCCAGCAGTTACGGCGGGACGGTCTATAATTCACCCCTCCACTTT; CDR3 protein: CASSYGGTVYNSPLHF
clone size: -; J gene: TRBJ1-1; V gene: TRBV28; D gene: -; CDR3 DNA: TGTGCCAGCAGTTTAAGAATGAACACTGAAGCTTTCTTT; CDR3 protein: CASSLRMNTEAFF
clone size: few; J gene: TRBJ2-3; V gene: TRBV12-3/TRBV12-4; D gene: TRBD2; CDR3 DNA: TGTGCCAGCAGTTTAGGAGCGGGATACACAGATACGCAGTATTTT; CDR3 protein: CASSLGAGYTDTQYF
clone size: few; J gene: TRBJ2-4; V gene: TRBV7-2; D gene: TRBD2; CDR3 DNA: TGTGCCAGCAGCCGCCCCGAGACTAGCGGAATTCAGTACTTC; CDR3 protein: CASSRPETSGIQYF
clone size: few; J gene: TRBJ2-1; V gene: TRBV7-8; D gene: -; CDR3 DNA: TGTGCCAGCAGCCCCCGCAATGAGCAGTTCTTC; CDR3 protein: CASSPRNEQFF
clone size: -; J gene: TRBJ2-3; V gene: TRBV7-2; D gene: TRBD1; CDR3 DNA: TGTGCCAGCAGCACCAGGACAGGGGGCGCGGATACGCAGTATTTT; CDR3 protein: CASSTRTGGADTQYF
clone size: few; J gene: TRBJ2-7; V gene: TRBV4-1; D gene: -; CDR3 DNA: TGCGCCAGCAGCCACCGAGGAGCGGGTTCCACCTACGAGCAGTACTTC; CDR3 protein: CASSHRGAGSTYEQYF
clone size: few; J gene: TRBJ2-1; V gene: TRBV24-1; D gene: TRBD2; CDR3 DNA: TGTGCCACCAGTGATTTTCCACTAGCGGGAAATACCAATGAGCAGTTCTTC; CDR3 protein: CATSDFPLAGNTNEQFF
clone size: few; J gene: TRBJ1-2; V gene: TRBV7-8; D gene: -; CDR3 DNA: TGTGCCAGCAGCTTAGTGTTGTGGGATGGCTACACCTTC; CDR3 protein: CASSLVLWDGYTF
clone size: few; J gene: TRBJ2-1; V gene: TRBV6-5; D gene: TRBD1; CDR3 DNA: TGTGCCAGCAGTCGATCGGGACAGACCTACAATGAGCAGTTCTTC; CDR3 protein: CASSRSGQTYNEQFF
clone size: -; J gene: TRBJ1-4; V gene: TRBV5-1; D gene: -; CDR3 DNA: TGCGCCAGCAGCTACACGACAGCAACTAATGAAAAACTGTTTTTT; CDR3 protein: CASSYTTATNEKLFF
clone size: many; J gene: TRBJ2-3; V gene: TRBV4-1; D gene: -; CDR3 DNA: TGCGCCAGCAGCCATTACAGCTACACAGATACGCAGTATTTT; CDR3 protein: CASSHYSYTDTQYF
clone size: few; J gene: TRBJ2-7; V gene: TRBV28; D gene: -; CDR3 DNA: TGTGCCGCGGAAGGCGGGGTCGTGGGCTCCTACGAGCAGTACTTC; CDR3 protein: CAAEGGVVGSYEQYF
clone size: -; J gene: TRBJ1-1; V gene: TRBV20-1; D gene: -; CDR3 DNA: TGCAGTGCTAGACCGGGGCCGAACACTGAAGCTTTCTTT; CDR3 protein: CSARPGPNTEAFF
clone size: -; J gene: TRBJ2-3; V gene: TRBV5-1; D gene: TRBD2; CDR3 DNA: TGCGCCAGCGGCTTGCCTAGCGGCGAAGGGGCAGATACGCAGTATTTT; CDR3 protein: CASGLPSGEGADTQYF
clone size: -; J gene: TRBJ1-5; V gene: TRBV28; D gene: TRBD1; CDR3 DNA: TGTGCCAGCACCCACAGGACAGGGGGTCAGCCCCAGCATTTT; CDR3 protein: CASTHRTGGQPQHF
clone size: -; J gene: TRBJ2-1; V gene: TRBV27; D gene: -; CDR3 DNA: TGTGCCAGCAGTGGCAGGTACAATGAGCAGTTCTTC; CDR3 protein: CASSGRYNEQFF
clone size: -; J gene: TRBJ2-3; V gene: TRBV5-5; D gene: -; CDR3 DNA: TGTGCCAGCAGCCGGGACGCCCGAGGTCCAGATACGCAGTATTTT; CDR3 protein: CASSRDARGPDTQYF
clone size: -; J gene: TRBJ2-7; V gene: TRBV19; D gene: TRBD1; CDR3 DNA: TGTGCCAGTAGTATTGCGGGACAGGGCTACGAGCAGTACTTC; CDR3 protein: CASSIAGQGYEQYF
clone size: -; J gene: TRBJ2-3; V gene: TRBV19; D gene: TRBD2; CDR3 DNA: TGTGCCAGTAGAAGTAGCGGGAGATCTACAGATACGCAGTATTTT; CDR3 protein: CASRSSGRSTDTQYF
clone size: -; J gene: TRBJ1-6; V gene: TRBV6-5; D gene: -; CDR3 DNA: TGTGCCAGCAGTTTAACAGGGCGGAATTCACCCCTCCACTTT; CDR3 protein: CASSLTGRNSPLHF
clone size: few; J gene: TRBJ2-7; V gene: TRBV5-1; D gene: TRBD2; CDR3 DNA: TGCGCCAGCAGCTTGGAAGCACTAGCGAGACCCCCGTACGAGCAGTACTTC; CDR3 protein: CASSLEALARPPYEQYF
clone size: -; J gene: TRBJ2-7; V gene: TRBV9; D gene: -; CDR3 DNA: TGTGCCAGCAGCTCGTCCCGGGACGCGAATAGGTACGAGCAGTACTTC; CDR3 protein: CASSSSRDANRYEQYF
clone size: few; J gene: TRBJ1-5; V gene: TRBV24-1; D gene: TRBD1; CDR3 DNA: TGTGCCACCAGTGATGCAACAGGGGGCAATCAGCCCCAGCATTTT; CDR3 protein: CATSDATGGNQPQHF
clone size: -; J gene: TRBJ2-7; V gene: TRBV20-1; D gene: -; CDR3 DNA: TGCAGTGCTAAGTCAAGTAGGGCCTACGAGCAGTACTTC; CDR3 protein: CSAKSSRAYEQYF
clone size: few; J gene: TRBJ2-3; V gene: TRBV20-1; D gene: -; CDR3 DNA: TGCAGTGCTGGGCTACGACAGGGAGGAGATACGCAGTATTTT; CDR3 protein: CSAGLRQGGDTQYF
clone size: few; J gene: TRBJ1-1; V gene: TRBV2; D gene: -; CDR3 DNA: TGTGCCAGCAGTGAAGTCAGGCCCCGGAACACTGAAGCTTTCTTT; CDR3 protein: CASSEVRPRNTEAFF
clone size: -; J gene: TRBJ1-1; V gene: TRBV20-1; D gene: -; CDR3 DNA: TGCAGTGCAGCGCCAACAGGGATTCCCAACACTGAAGCTTTCTTT; CDR3 protein: CSAAPTGIPNTEAFF
clone size: once; J gene: TRBJ1-1; V gene: TRBV20-1; D gene: TRBD1; CDR3 DNA: TGCAGTGCTCCTTCCCGGACAGGCCGACGTGGAGCTTTCTTT; CDR3 protein: CSAPSRTGRRGAFF